The clone carrying this T cell receptor (beta chain) has more than one count but fewer than ten. The V gene's germline CDR1 is SGHRS and CDR2 YFSETQ. The junction had 10 bases not matched to a gene; V was cut back by 4 bases and J by 5 bases. The CDR3 contains 16 residues. Use of 60 Vbeta and 13 Jbeta primers characterized the PCR. In the original analysis: In a later analysis, some 10 million of 83 million or so unique beta chains occurred in at least two donors. Assay: immunoSEQ multiplex PCR; the TCRdb copy retains only in-frame clones and omits some. The V and J calls and clone size come from that table; D and trimming were worked out from the DNA. Of around 190,000 clones listed, around four fifths are singletons. The record originates from a study of cytomegalovirus exposure and HLA in healthy donors. Study background: For the roughly 390 genotyped donors, more than 80% fell within the Caucasian-associated ancestry cluster.

This TCR came from a man aged 40-55 years in good health and CMV-seropositive. Sequences were obtained from PBMCs. The rearrangement links TRBV5-1 to TRBJ2-2; 8 bases are a match to TRBD1. In DNA form, the CDR3 reads TGCGCCAGCAGCGGGAAGACAGGGGTGGGAACCGGGGAGCTGTTTTTT. Translation: CASSGKTGVGTGELFF.